The clone carrying this TCR beta chain was detected many times. The target antigen is unknown. The data stem from a study of T-cell reconstitution after alpha-beta-depleted transplantation in children. Study-wide results and limits: Once a year had passed after transplant, T-cell counts and diversity came mostly from newly produced T cells.

Unmatched junction bases numbered 4, after V lost 6 bases and J lost 5 bases. Germline-derived CDR1 and CDR2 are SGHTA and FQGNSA. This CDR3 has 13 amino acids. As it was prepared, the TCRbeta library received unique molecular identifiers. TCRdb re-derived calls from the PCR reads in MiXCR, one entry per CDR3 protein. The repertoire holds over 450,000 distinct CDR3 sequences, with over 9.5% as singletons. The chain combines TRBV7-2 with TRBJ2-1; 7 bases are shared with TRBD2. Sequencing used PBMCs, obtained before TCRalphabeta/CD19-depleted stem cell transplant. The sequence was obtained from a child aged 2 to 15 with inherited bone marrow failure, due to receive a stem cell transplant. This chain's CDR3 is CASSTGGNNEQFF. For the CDR3, the DNA is TGTGCCAGCAGTACCGGGGGGAACAATGAGCAGTTCTTC. Looking up the rest from reference TRBV7-2 and TRBJ2-1 gives the full variable domain: GAGVSQSPSNKVTEKGKDVELRCDPISGHTALYWYRQSLGQGLEFLIYFQGNSAPDKSGLPSDRFSAERTGGSVSTLTIQRTQQEDSAVYLCASSTGGNNEQFFGPGTRLTVL.